This entry lists 12 T cell receptor beta chains sequenced from one sample in a study of T-cell memory formation after mild COVID-19. TCRdb passed the 5' RACE reads through MiXCR, listing each CDR3 protein once. The table shows about 120,000 distinct CDR3 sequences, with more than 15% occurring only once. Material: PBMCs or a T cell subset sorted from them (not recorded which). The receptors were sampled from an adult woman who had mild COVID-19 (a few samples of this study predate the infection). Cell type and time point are not known.

This clonotype was found a few times. The V call is TRBV9, the J call TRBJ2-1, with 13 bases aligning to TRBD2. Germline V gene sequence: CDR1 SGDLS, CDR2 YYNGEE. The CDR3 is made up of 16 amino acids. V lost 0 bases, J lost 7 bases, and 4 bases stayed unmatched. This CDR3 is CASSVGLAGGENEQFF. The CDR3 DNA sequence: TGTGCCAGCAGCGTAGGACTAGCGGGGGGAGAAAATGAGCAGTTCTTC.

The chain couples TRBV3-1 to TRBJ2-3; 8 nucleotides match TRBD1. CDR3 length: 14 amino acids. From germline, CDR1 is LGHDT and CDR2 YNNKEL (reference sequence). V was pared by 4 bases and J by 2 bases, with 2 bases of the junction left unmatched. This CDR3 reads CASSRDRFTDTQYF. The CDR3 region has the DNA TGTGCCAGCAGCCGGGACAGGTTCACAGATACGCAGTATTTT.

This clonotype was observed a few times. The rearrangement joins TRBV24-1 to TRBJ2-1; TRBD2 aligns across 9 bases. This CDR3 has 16 amino acids. From germline, CDR1 is KGHDR and CDR2 SFDVKD. The V segment lost 3 bases and the J segment 6 bases; nucleotides outside the gene matches: 8. The CDR3 DNA follows: TGTGCCACCAGTGATCGGGCATCGACTAGCGGCAATGAGCAGTTCTTC. This encodes CATSDRASTSGNEQFF.

V and J are TRBV4-3 and TRBJ2-7; 13 bases fit TRBD2. The CDR3 contains 16 residues. Per germline, CDR1 LGHNA and CDR2 YSLEER. V dropped 6 bases and J dropped 3; count of bases not matched to a gene: 8. CDR3 loop: CASSPTRTSGSYEQYF. The CDR3 nucleotides are TGCGCCAGCAGTCCGACCCGGACTAGCGGGAGCTACGAGCAGTACTTC.

This clonotype was detected only a few times. The J gene is TRBJ1-3, the V gene TRBV7-3, with D possibly being TRBD1 (5 bases). Trimming removed 4 bases at V and 1 base at J, with 14 bases between. Looked up from germline, CDR1 is SGHTA and CDR2 is FQGTGA. CDR3 length: 16 residues. CDR3 residues: CASSSYCRESGNTIYF. In DNA, the CDR3 is TGTGCCAGCAGCTCATATTGCAGGGAATCTGGAAACACCATATATTTT.

This chain links TRBV5-1 with TRBJ2-7; TRBD1 matches 7 bases. Germline CDR1 and CDR2: SGHRS and YFSETQ. The J segment lost 7 bases and the V segment lost 4 bases, leaving 17 bases of the junction unmatched. The CDR3 covers 16 residues. CDR3 DNA sequence: TGCGCCAGCAGCAAAGACAGGGAAAGTTATTGGAGTGAGCAGTACTTC. Protein sequence: CASSKDRESYWSEQYF.

The gene calls are TRBV29-1 and TRBJ2-2, with 7 bases aligning to TRBD2. Germline V CDR1 and CDR2: SQVTM, ANQGSEA. Trimming took 6 bases from V and 2 from J; bases not matched to a gene: 3. The CDR3 totals 13 residues. The CDR3 DNA is TGCAGCGTGACTAGCTCAAACACCGGGGAGCTGTTTTTT. Amino acid sequence: CSVTSSNTGELFF.

This clonotype has a handful of counts. The chain recombines TRBV6-4 with TRBJ2-2; TRBD2 aligns across 8 bases. In germline, CDR1 is MRHNA, CDR2 SNTAGT. With V trimmed by 3 bases and J by 6 bases, 6 bases remained unmatched. The CDR3 is 15 residues long. The CDR3 spells CASSDASGSPGELFF. The CDR3 DNA reads as TGTGCCAGCAGTGATGCCAGCGGGAGTCCCGGGGAGCTGTTTTTT.

J is TRBJ2-3 and V is TRBV4-1; D is unclear. Trimming cost V 1 base and J 4 bases, with 15 bases left between them. Germline CDR1 is MGHRA and CDR2 is YSYEKL. CDR3 length: 16 amino acids. Here the CDR3 DNA reads TGCGCCAGCAGCCAAGTTAATCTGGGTTTTTCAGATACGCAGTATTTT. Protein product: CASSQVNLGFSDTQYF.

In its sample, this clonotype was seen many times. The chain employs TRBV6-4 and TRBJ2-2, with D perhaps being TRBD1 or TRBD2 (6 bases each). V was clipped by 3 bases and J by 7 bases, with 15 bases between them. CDR1 is MRHNA and CDR2 is SNTAGT in the germline V gene. The CDR3 runs to 15 residues. This CDR3 reads CASSDRPGANGELFF. CDR3 sequence (DNA): TGTGCCAGCAGTGATCGCCCGGGGGCCAACGGGGAGCTGTTTTTT.

Many counts were recorded for this clonotype. The rearrangement uses TRBV7-9 and TRBJ2-3; no definite D call. The V end was cut by 5 bases, the J end by 3 bases, with 6 bases between. The CDR3 length is 12 residues. Germline lookup yields CDR1 SEHNR and CDR2 FQNEAQ (reference sequence). In nucleotides, the CDR3 is TGTGCCAGCAGCCGACTGACAGATACGCAGTATTTT. This sequence encodes CASSRLTDTQYF.

The rearrangement links TRBV10-3 to TRBJ1-4; 8 bases are a match to TRBD1. CDR1 and CDR2 from the germline V gene are ENHRY and SYGVKD. The CDR3 contains 14 residues. V lost 6 bases, J lost 5 bases, and 5 bases stayed unmatched. The CDR3 bases are TGTGCCATCAGCCGGACAGGGACAAATGAAAAACTGTTTTTT. Translation: CAISRTGTNEKLFF.